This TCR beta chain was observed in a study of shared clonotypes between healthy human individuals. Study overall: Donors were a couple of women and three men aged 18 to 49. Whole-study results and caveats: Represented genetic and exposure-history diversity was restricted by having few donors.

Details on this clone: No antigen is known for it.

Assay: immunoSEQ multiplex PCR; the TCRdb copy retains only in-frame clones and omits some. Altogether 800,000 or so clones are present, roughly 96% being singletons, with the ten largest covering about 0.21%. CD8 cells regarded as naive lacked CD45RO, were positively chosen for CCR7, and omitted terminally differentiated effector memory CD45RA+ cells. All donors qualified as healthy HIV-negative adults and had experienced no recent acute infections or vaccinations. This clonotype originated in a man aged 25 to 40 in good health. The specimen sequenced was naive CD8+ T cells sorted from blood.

The CDR3 coding sequence is TGTGCCAGCAGCCGACATGAGACGACTAGCGGGAGTGATACGCAGTATTTT. It is translated as CASSRHETTSGSDTQYF. The V call is TRBV11-3, the J call TRBJ2-3; 12 nucleotides match TRBD2. V gave up 5 bases and J gave up 6 bases; unmatched junction bases: 12. The germline gives CDR1 SGHNT, CDR2 YENEEA. The CDR3 runs 17 residues.